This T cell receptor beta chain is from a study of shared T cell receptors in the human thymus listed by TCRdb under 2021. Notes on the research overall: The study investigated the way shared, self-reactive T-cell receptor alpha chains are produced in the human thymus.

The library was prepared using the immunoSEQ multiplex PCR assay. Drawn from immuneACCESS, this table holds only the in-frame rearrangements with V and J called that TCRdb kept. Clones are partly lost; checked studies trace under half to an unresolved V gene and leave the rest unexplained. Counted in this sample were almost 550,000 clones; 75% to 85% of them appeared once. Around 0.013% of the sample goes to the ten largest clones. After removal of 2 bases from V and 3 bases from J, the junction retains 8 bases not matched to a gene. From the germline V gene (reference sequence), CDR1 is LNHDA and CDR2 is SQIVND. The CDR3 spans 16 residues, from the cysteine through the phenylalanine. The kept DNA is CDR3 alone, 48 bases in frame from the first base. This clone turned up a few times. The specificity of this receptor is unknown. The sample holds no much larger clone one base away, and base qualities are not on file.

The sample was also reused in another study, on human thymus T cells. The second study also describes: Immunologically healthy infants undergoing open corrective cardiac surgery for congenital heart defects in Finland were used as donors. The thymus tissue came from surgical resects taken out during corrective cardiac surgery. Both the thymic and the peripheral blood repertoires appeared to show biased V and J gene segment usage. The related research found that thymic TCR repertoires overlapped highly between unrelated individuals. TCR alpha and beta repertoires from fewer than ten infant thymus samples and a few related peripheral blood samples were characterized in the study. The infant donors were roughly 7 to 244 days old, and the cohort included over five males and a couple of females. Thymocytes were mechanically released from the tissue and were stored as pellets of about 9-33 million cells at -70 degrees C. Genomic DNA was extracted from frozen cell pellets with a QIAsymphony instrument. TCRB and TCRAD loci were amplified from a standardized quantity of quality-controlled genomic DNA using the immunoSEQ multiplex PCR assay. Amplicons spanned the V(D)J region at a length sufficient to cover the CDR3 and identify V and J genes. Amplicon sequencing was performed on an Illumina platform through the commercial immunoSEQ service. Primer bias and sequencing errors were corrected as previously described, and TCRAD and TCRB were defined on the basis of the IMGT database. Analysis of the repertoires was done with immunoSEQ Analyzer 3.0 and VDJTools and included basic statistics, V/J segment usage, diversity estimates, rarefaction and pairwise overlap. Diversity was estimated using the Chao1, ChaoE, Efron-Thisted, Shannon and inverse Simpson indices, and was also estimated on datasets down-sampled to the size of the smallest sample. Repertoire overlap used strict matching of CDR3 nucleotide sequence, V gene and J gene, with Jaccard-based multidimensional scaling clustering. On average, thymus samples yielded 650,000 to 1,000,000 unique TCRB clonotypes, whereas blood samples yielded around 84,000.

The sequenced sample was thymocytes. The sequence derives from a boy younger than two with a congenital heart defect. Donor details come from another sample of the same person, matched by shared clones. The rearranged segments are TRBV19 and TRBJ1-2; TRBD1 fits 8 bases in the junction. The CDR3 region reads CASSIRRRGRDYGYTF. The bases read TGTGCCAGTAGTATAAGGCGCAGGGGGCGGGACTATGGCTACACCTTC. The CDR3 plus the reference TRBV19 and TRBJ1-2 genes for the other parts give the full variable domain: DGGITQSPKYLFRKEGQNVTLSCEQNLNHDAMYWYRQDPGQGLRLIYYSQIVNDFQKGDIAEGYSVSREKKESFPLTVTSAQKNPTAFYLCASSIRRRGRDYGYTFGSGTRLTVV.